This entry describes one TCR beta chain. Antigen specificity is unknown. The data stem from a study of OX40 agonist ivuxolimab in advanced cancers. Background on the study: Patients received the agonistic anti-OX40 (CD134) antibody ivuxolimab. General observations from the study: Dosing at 0.1 to 3.0 mg/kg was accompanied by clonal expansion of CD4+ and CD8+ blood T cells by week 6.

The CDR3 covers 17 residues. Germline V gives CDR1 SEHNR, CDR2 FQNEAQ (reference sequence). V lost 5 bases and J 0 bases, leaving 19 bases between the germline ends. TCRdb's table, derived via immunoSEQ multiplex PCR, lists solely in-frame clones and lacks some. The sample shows tens of thousands of clones, approximately 91% of them seen only once. The receptor was isolated from an adult with an advanced solid tumor such as melanoma, head and neck, liver or kidney cancer. This material consisted of CD4+ or CD8+ T cells sorted from blood, taken in a trial of the OX40 agonist ivuxolimab. The gene calls are TRBV7-9 and TRBJ2-5; D might be TRBD1 (6 bases). The CDR3 nucleotides are TGTGCCAGCAGCCCCTTCCCGTCTCGGGACAACCAAGAGACCCAGTACTTC. Its protein product is CASSPFPSRDNQETQYF.